This T cell receptor beta chain comes out of a study of human T cells and chemical hapten exposure. As for time point: patch test 1, 2 weeks after DPC sensitization. As for treatment: therapeutic diphenylcyclopropenone sensitization with weekly scalp DPC. Blood sampling occurred before each patch-test application. This clonotype turned up a few times. Its cognate antigen is unknown. The CDR3 runs 13 residues. V lost 7 bases to trimming and J lost 5 bases; unmatched junction nucleotides: 6. Germline CDR1 and CDR2: MNHEY and SMNVEV (reference sequence). TCRdb reprocessed the RACE reads via MiXCR and lists one record per CDR3 protein. The sample has fewer than 400,000 distinct CDR3 sequences; 5.5% to 8% are singletons. Whole-study results and caveats: The number of TCRs above 1 in 1000 frequency did not change after DPC sensitization. Expanded TCRs clustered into significantly more large CDR3 similarity groups than controls, the analysis revealed.

The sequencing used whole blood, collected in connection with sensitization to the hapten diphenylcyclopropenone (DPC). The receptor was derived from a woman under 30 with alopecia areata. Some clones in this sample may be carry-over from other donors' samples. The chain is built from TRBV27 and TRBJ1-1; 8 bases agree with TRBD1. The CDR3 bases are TGTGCCAGCACCGCAGGGGGCAATACTGAAGCTTTCTTT. Its protein product is CASTAGGNTEAFF.